The clone carrying this T cell receptor (beta chain) turned up a few times. This entry is derived from a study of blood T cell repertoires in COVID-19. Study-level information: Collection of acute and convalescent COVID-19 samples took place in the United States, Italy and Spain. In each case, the material was cDNA or gDNA derived from T cells, B-cell-depleted T cells, or PBMCs.

In the original analysis: Counts of nucleated cells, estimated from reference gene primer amplification, were obtained. Assay used: immunoSEQ multiplex PCR; TCRdb lists only in-frame clones, some missing. That table is the source of V, J and clone size, and D and trimming were worked out from the DNA. Of about 71,000 clones listed, 65% to 80% are singletons. The CDR3 contains 13 residues. Trimming removed 6 bases from V and 5 bases from J; junction bases left unmatched: 6. In germline, CDR1 is MNHEY, CDR2 SMNVEV (reference sequence). The source is a woman older than 75 with active or convalescent COVID-19. The chain is built from TRBV27 and TRBJ1-2; 7 bases align to TRBD1. The source material was peripheral blood. CDR3 amino acids: CASRPQGEYGYTF. Written as DNA, the CDR3 is TGTGCCAGCAGACCTCAGGGGGAGTATGGCTACACCTTC.